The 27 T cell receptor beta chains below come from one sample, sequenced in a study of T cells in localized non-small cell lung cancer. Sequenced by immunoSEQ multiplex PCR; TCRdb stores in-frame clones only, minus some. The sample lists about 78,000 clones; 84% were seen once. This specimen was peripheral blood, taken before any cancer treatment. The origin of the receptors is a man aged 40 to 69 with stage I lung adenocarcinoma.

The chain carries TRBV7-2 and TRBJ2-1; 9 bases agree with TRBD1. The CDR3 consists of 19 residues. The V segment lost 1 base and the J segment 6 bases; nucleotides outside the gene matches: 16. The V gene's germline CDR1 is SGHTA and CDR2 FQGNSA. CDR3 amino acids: CASSLVSGRGTGRANEQFF. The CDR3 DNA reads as TGTGCCAGCAGCTTAGTATCGGGGCGGGGGACAGGGCGGGCCAATGAGCAGTTCTTC.

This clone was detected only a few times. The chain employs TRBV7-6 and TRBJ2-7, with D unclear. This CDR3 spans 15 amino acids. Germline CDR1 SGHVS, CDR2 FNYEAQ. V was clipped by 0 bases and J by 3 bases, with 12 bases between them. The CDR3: CASSLAKGTNYEQYF. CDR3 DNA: TGTGCCAGCAGCTTAGCAAAGGGAACCAACTACGAGCAGTACTTC.

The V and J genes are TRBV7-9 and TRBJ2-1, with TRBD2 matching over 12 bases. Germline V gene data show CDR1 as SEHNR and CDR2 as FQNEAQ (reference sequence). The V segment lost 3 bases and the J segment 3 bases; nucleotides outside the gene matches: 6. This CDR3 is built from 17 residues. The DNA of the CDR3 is TGTGCCAGCAGCTTCGGGGCGACTAGCGGGGGCTACAATGAGCAGTTCTTC. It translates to CASSFGATSGGYNEQFF.

The CDR3 sequence is CASSVALDASYEQYF. The CDR3 DNA reads as TGTGCCAGCAGCGTAGCTCTAGATGCCTCCTACGAGCAGTACTTC. The gene calls are TRBV9 and TRBJ2-7; no firm D call. Germline CDR1 reads SGDLS; CDR2 reads YYNGEE. The CDR3 extends over 15 amino acids. Deletions cut 0 bases from V and 0 bases from J, with 10 bases between.

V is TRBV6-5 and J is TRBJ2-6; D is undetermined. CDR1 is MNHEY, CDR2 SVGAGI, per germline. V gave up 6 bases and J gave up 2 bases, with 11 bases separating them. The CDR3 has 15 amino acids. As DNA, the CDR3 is TGTGCCAGCAGACTTCAGAAACCTGGGGCCAACGTCCTGACTTTC. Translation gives CASRLQKPGANVLTF.

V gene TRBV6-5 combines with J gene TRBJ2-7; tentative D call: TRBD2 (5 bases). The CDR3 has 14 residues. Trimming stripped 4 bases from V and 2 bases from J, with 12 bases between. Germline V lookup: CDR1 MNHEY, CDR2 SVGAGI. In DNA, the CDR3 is TGTGCCAGCAGTTCTAGCCACACCGCCTACGAGCAGTACTTC. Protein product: CASSSSHTAYEQYF.

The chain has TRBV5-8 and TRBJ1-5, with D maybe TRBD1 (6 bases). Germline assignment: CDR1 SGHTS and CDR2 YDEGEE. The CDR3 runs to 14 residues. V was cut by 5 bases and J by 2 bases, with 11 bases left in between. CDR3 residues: CASRDYRGNQPQHF. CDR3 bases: TGTGCCAGCAGGGATTACAGGGGCAATCAGCCCCAGCATTTT.

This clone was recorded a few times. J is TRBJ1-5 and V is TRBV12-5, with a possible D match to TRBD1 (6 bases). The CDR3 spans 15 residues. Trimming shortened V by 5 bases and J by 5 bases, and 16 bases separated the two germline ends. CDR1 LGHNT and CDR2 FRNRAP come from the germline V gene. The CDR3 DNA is TGTGCTAGTGGTCCGAGGACAGTGCCGGATCAGCCCCAGCATTTT. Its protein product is CASGPRTVPDQPQHF.

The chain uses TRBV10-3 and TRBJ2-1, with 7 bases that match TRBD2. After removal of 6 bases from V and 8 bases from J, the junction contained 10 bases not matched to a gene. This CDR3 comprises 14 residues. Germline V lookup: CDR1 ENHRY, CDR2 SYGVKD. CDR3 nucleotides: TGTGCCATCAGCGCCGGACCTGGGGGGGATGAGCAGTTCTTC. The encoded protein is CAISAGPGGDEQFF.

In DNA form, the CDR3 reads TGTGCCAGCTCACGTTTGCCTTTGATCGACAATCAGCCCCAGCATTTT. Amino acids: CASSRLPLIDNQPQHF. The chain carries TRBV18 and TRBJ1-5; D call uncertain. V was shortened by 4 bases and J by 3 bases, with 16 bases between the two germline ends. The CDR3 spans 16 residues. CDR1 KGHSH and CDR2 LQKENI come from the germline V gene. The full variable domain, in which reference TRBV18 and TRBJ1-5 provide the parts outside the CDR3, is NAGVMQNPRHLVRRRGQEARLRCSPMKGHSHVYWYRQLPEEGLKFMVYLQKENIIDESGMPKERFSAEFPKEGPSILRIQQVVRGDSAAYFCASSRLPLIDNQPQHFGDGTRLSIL.

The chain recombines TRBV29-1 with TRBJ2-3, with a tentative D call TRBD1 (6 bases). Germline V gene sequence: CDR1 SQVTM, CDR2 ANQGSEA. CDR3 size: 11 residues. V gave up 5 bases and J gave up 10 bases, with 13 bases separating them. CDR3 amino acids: CSVTTGFAQYF. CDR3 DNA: TGCAGCGTTACCACAGGGTTTGCGCAGTATTTT.

The CDR3 region is CASTRSPGPLKDSSSSYEQYF. In nucleotides, the CDR3 is TGCGCCAGCACCCGTTCTCCCGGCCCCCTAAAGGACAGTTCCAGCTCCTACGAGCAGTACTTC. The J gene is TRBJ2-7, the V gene TRBV10-1; D may be TRBD1 (6 bases). The CDR3 is 21 residues long. Trimming pared 7 bases from V and 0 bases from J, leaving 34 bases between. Germline-derived CDR1 and CDR2 are WNHNN and SYGVQD (reference sequence).

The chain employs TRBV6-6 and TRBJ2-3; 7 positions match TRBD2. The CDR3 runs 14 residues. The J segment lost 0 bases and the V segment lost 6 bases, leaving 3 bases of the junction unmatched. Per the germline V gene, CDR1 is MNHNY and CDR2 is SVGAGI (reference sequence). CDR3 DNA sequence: TGTGCCAGCAGCCCCGGGAGGAGCACAGATACGCAGTATTTT. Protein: CASSPGRSTDTQYF.

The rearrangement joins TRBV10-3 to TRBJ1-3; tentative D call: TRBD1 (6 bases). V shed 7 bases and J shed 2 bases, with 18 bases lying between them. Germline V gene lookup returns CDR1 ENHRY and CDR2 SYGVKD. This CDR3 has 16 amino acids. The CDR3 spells CAITPYQGLTGNTIYF. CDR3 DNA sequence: TGTGCCATCACCCCTTATCAGGGGTTGACTGGAAACACCATATATTTT.

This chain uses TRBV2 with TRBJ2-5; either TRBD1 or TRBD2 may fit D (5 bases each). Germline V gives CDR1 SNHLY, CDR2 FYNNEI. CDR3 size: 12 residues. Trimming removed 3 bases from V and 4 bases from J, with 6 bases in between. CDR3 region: CASSEGRETQYF. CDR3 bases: TGTGCCAGCAGTGAGGGACGAGAGACCCAGTACTTC.

CDR3 DNA sequence: TGCGCCAGCACCCCGGGGTACCAAGAGACCCAGTACTTC. This encodes CASTPGYQETQYF. The chain is built from TRBV5-1 and TRBJ2-5, with D possibly matching TRBD2 (5 bases). V was pared by 6 bases and J by 0 bases, with 9 bases between. The germline V gene encodes CDR1 SGHRS and CDR2 YFSETQ. The CDR3 sequence is 13 residues long. Drawing the rest from reference TRBV5-1 and TRBJ2-5, the complete variable domain is KAGVTQTPRYLIKTRGQQVTLSCSPISGHRSVSWYQQTPGQGLQFLFEYFSETQRNKGNFPGRFSGRQFSNSRSEMNVSTLELGDSALYLCASTPGYQETQYFGPGTRLLVL.

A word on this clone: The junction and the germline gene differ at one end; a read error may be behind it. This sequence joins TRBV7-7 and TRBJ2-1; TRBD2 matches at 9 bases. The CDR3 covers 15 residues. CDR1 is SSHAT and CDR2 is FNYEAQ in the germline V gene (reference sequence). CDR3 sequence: CASSSDSGRYNEQFF. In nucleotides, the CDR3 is TGTGCTAGCAGCTCCGATAGCGGGAGATACAATGAGCAGTTCTTC.

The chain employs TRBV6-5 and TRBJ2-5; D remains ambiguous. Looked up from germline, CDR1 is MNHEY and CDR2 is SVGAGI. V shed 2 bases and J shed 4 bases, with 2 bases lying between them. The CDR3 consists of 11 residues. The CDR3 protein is CASSYLETQYF. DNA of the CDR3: TGTGCCAGCAGTTACCTAGAGACCCAGTACTTC.

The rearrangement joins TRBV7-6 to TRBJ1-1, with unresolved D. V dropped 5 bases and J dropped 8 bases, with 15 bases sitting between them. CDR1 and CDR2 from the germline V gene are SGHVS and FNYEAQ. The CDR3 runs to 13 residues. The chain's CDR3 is CASSPNIRAEAFF. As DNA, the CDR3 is TGTGCCAGCAGCCCGAATATCCGGGCCGAAGCTTTCTTT. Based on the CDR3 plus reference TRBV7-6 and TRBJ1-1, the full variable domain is GAGVSQSPRYKVTKRGQDVALRCDPISGHVSLYWYRQALGQGPEFLTYFNYEAQQDKSGLPNDRFSAERPEGSISTLTIQRTEQRDSAMYRCASSPNIRAEAFFGQGTRLTVV.

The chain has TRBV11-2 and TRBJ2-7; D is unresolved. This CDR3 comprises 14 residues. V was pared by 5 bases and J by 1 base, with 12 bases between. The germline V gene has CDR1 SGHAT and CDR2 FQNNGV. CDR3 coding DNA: TGTGCCAGCAGCCCCCGGGCCTCATCCTACGAGCAGTACTTC. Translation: CASSPRASSYEQYF.

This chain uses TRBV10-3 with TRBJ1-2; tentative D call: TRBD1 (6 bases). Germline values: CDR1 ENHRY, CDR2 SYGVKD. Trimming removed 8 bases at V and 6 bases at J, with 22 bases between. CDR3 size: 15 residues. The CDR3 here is CAIGRSVGGADGYTF. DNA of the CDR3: TGTGCCATCGGCCGCTCTGTCGGGGGGGCGGATGGCTACACCTTC.

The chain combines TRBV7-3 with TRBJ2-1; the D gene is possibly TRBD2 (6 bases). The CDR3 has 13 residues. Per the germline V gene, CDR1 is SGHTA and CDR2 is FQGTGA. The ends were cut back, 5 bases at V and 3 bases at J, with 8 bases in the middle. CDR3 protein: CASSPGSYNEQFF. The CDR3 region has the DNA TGTGCCAGCAGCCCCGGGAGCTACAATGAGCAGTTCTTC.

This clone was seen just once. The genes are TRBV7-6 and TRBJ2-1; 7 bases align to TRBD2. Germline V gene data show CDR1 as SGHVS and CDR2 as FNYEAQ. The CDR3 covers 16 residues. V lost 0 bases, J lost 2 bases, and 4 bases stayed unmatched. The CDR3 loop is CASSLAGRETYNEQFF. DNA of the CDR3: TGTGCCAGCAGCTTAGCGGGGCGGGAGACCTACAATGAGCAGTTCTTC.

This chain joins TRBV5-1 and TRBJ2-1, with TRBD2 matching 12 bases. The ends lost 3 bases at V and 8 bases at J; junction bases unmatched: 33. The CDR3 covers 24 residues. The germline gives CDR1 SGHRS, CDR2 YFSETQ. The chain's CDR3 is CASSSKTSGRKRGLVLPYGDEQFF. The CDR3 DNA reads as TGCGCCAGCAGCTCAAAGACTAGCGGGAGAAAGAGGGGTTTAGTCCTGCCGTACGGGGATGAGCAGTTCTTC.

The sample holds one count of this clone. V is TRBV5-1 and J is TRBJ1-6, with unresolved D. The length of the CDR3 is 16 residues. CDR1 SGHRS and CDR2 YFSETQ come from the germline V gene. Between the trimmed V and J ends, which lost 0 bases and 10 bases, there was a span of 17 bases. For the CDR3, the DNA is TGCGCCAGCAGCTTGGCCTATGTGGGCTTGGGATCACCCCTCCACTTT. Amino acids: CASSLAYVGLGSPLHF.

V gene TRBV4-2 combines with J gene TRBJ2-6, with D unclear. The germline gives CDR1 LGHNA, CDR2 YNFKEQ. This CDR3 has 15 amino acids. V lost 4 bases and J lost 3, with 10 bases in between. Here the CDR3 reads CASSLDLIGANVLTF. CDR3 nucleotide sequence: TGTGCCAGCAGCCTCGATCTTATTGGGGCCAACGTCCTGACTTTC.

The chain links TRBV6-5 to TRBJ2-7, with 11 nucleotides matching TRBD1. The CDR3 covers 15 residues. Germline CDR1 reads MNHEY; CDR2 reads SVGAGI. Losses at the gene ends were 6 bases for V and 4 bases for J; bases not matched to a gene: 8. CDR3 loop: CASRPSGTGGYEQYF. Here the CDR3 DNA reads TGTGCCAGCAGACCTTCAGGGACAGGGGGTTACGAGCAGTACTTC.